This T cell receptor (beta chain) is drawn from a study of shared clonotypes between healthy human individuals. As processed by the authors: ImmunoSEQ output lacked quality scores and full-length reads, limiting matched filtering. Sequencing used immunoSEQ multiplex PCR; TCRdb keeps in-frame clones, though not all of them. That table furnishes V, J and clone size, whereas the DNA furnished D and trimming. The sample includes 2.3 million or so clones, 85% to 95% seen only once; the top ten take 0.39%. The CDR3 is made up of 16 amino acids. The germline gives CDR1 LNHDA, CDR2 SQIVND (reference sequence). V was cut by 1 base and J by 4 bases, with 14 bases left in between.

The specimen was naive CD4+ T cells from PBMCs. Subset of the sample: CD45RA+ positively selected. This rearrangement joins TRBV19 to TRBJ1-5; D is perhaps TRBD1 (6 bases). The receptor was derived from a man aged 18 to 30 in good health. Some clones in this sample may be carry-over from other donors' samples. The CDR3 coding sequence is TGTGCCAGTAGTATAGGTTTACAGGGATTAAATCAGCCCCAGCATTTT. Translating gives CASSIGLQGLNQPQHF.